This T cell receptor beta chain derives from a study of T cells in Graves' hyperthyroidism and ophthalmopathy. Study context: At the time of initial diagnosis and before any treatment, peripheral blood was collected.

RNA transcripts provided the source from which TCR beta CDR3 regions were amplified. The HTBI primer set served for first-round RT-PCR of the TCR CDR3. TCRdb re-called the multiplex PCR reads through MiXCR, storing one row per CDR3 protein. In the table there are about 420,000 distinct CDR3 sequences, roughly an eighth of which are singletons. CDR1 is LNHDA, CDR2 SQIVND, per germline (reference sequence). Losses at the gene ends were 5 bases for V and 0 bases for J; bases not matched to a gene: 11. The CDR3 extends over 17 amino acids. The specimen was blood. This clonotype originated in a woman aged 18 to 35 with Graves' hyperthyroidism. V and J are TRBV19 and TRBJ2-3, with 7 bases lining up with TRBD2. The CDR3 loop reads CASSLNLAAVSTDTQYF. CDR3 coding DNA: TGTGCCAGTAGTTTAAACCTAGCGGCCGTTAGCACAGATACGCAGTATTTT.